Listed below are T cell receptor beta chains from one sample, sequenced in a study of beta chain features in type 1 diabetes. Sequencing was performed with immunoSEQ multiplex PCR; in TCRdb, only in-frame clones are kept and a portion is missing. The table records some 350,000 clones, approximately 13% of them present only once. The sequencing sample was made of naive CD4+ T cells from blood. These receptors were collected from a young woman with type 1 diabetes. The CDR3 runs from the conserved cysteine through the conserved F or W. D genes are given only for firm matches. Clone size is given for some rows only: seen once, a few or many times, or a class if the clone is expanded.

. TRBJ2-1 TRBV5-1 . TGCGCCAGCAGCTGGGACCGGGACTCCTCGCTGTTCTTC CASSWDRDSSLFF
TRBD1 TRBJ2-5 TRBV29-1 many TGCAGCGTGATCACAGGGGGACTGGAGACCCAGTACTTC CSVITGGLETQYF
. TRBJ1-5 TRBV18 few TGTGCCAGCTCACCACTTGGACAGTATAGCAATCAGCCCCAGCATTTT CASSPLGQYSNQPQHF
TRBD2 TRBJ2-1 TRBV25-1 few TGTGCCAGCAGCGGGATAAGGGCGGGAGTTCCCTACAATGAGCAGTTCTTC CASSGIRAGVPYNEQFF
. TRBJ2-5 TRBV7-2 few TGTGCCAGCAGCTCAACAGGGTACCAAGAGACCCAGTACTTC CASSSTGYQETQYF
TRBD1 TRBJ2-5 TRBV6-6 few TGTGCCAGCAGGGACCCGGGACAGGGGGCGAGAGAGACCCAGTACTTC CASRDPGQGARETQYF
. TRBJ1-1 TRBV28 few TGTGCCAGCGGGGGGTTGAACACTGAAGCTTTCTTT CASGGLNTEAFF
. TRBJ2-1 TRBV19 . TGTGCCAGTAGTATGTGGCGGAGCGAGGGTGAGCAGTTCTTC CASSMWRSEGEQFF
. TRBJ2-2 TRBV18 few TGTGCCAGCTCACCGCTCCGGGACTCCTATTCCAGGGAGCTGTTTTTT CASSPLRDSYSRELFF
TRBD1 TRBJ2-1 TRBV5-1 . TGCGCCAGCAGCAGTGGGCCCGGACAGGGTCATACCAATGAGCAGTTCTTC CASSSGPGQGHTNEQFF
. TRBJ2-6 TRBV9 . TGTGCCAGCAGCGTAGTGCACAGCTCTGGGGCCAACGTCCTGACTTTC CASSVVHSSGANVLTF
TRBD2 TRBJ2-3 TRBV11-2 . TGTGCCAGCAGCTCCCCGGGACTAGCGGGATTGGGGGATACGCAGTATTTT CASSSPGLAGLGDTQYF
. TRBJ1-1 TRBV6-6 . TGTGCCAGCAGTTACTCGATGGGGGCGAGGGCTTTCTTT CASSYSMGARAFF
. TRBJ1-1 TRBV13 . TGTGCCAGCCTAAAGGGGACTGAAGCTTTCTTT CASLKGTEAFF
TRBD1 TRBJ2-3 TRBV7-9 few TGTGCCAGCAGCTCTCACCGGGACAGGGGGGACACGCAGTATTTT CASSSHRDRGDTQYF
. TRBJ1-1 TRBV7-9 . TGTGCCAGCAGCTTACGAGGCGAGGGCACTGAAGCTTTCTTT CASSLRGEGTEAFF
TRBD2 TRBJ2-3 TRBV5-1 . TGCGCCAGCAGCTTGGGTTTGACTAGCGGGAGCACAGATACGCAGTATTTT CASSLGLTSGSTDTQYF
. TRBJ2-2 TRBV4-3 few TGCGCCAGCAGCCAAGGGGGCACGTCCGGGGAGCTGTTTTTT CASSQGGTSGELFF
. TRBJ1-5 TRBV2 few TGTGCCAGCAGTGTTTATGGGGGGAGGAATCAGCCCCAGCATTTT CASSVYGGRNQPQHF
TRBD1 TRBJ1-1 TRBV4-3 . TGCGCCAGCAGCCAAGGACAGGGGGGCTGGAACACTGAAGCTTTCTTT CASSQGQGGWNTEAFF
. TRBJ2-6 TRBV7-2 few TGTGCCAGCAGCTTAGGTCTAGGCACTGGGGCCAACGTCCTGACTTTC CASSLGLGTGANVLTF
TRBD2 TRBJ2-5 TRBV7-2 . TGTGCCAGCAGCCAACTAGCGGGAGGAGAGACCCAGTACTTC CASSQLAGGETQYF
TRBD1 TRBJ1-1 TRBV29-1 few TGCAGCGTCCCGGACAGGGCGAACACTGAAGCTTTCTTT CSVPDRANTEAFF
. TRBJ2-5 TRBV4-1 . TGCGCCAGCAGCCAAGGCGGAAGCCAAGAGACCCAGTACTTC CASSQGGSQETQYF
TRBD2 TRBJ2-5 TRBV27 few TGTGCCAGCAGTCCGCGGACTAGCGGGAGGCCGGGAGAGACCCAGTACTTC CASSPRTSGRPGETQYF
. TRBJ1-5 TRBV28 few TGTGCCAGCAGCACACAATCCAATCAGCCCCAGCATTTT CASSTQSNQPQHF
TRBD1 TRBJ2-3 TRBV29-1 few TGCAGCGTTCCAACCAACACAGGGGACGCAGATACGCAGTATTTT CSVPTNTGDADTQYF
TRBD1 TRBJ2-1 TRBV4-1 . TGCGCCAGCAGCCAGGCCGCCGGGACAGACTACAATGAGCAGTTCTTC CASSQAAGTDYNEQFF
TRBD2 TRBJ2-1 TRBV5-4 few TGTGCCAGCAGCCCCGGGACTAGCGGGAAGGTTCCCCACAATGAGCAGTTCTTC CASSPGTSGKVPHNEQFF
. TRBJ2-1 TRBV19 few TGTGCCAGTAGTATGCACAGGGATGAGCAGTTGGTCTTC CASSMHRDEQLVF
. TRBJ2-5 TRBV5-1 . TGCGCCAGCAGCTTCGGCGGGTATCAAGAGACCCAGTACTTC CASSFGGYQETQYF
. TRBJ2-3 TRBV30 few TGTGCCTGGAGTAAACAGGGCACAGATACGCAGTATTTT CAWSKQGTDTQYF
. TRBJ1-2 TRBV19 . TGTGCCAGTAAGGGTCAGGGGAAGAGAGGCTACACCTTC CASKGQGKRGYTF
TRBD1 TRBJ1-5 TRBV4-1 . TGCGCCAGCAGCTCGGGACAGGGGGCCTTGAGCAATCAGCCCCAGCATTTT CASSSGQGALSNQPQHF
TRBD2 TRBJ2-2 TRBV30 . TGTGCCTGGAATAAAGCGATCGGGACTAGCACCGGGGAGCTGTTTTTT CAWNKAIGTSTGELFF
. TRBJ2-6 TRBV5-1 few TGCGCCAGCAGCTTGGTGGCCTCTGGGGCCAACGTCCTGACTTTC CASSLVASGANVLTF
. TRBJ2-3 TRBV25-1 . TGTGCCAGCAGTGAATTAGTCCAGGGCCTGCGGTATTTT CASSELVQGLRYF
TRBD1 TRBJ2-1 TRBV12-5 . TGTGCTAGTGGATCGGGACAGGTACTATACAATGAGCAGTTCTTC CASGSGQVLYNEQFF
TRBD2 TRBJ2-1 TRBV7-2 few TGTGCCAGCAGCCCGCAGGGAGCGGGAGCCCCACCGTACAATGAGCAGTTCTTC CASSPQGAGAPPYNEQFF
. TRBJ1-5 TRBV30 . TGTGCCTGGAGTCTGCCTGGAGGTGGCAATCAGCCCCAGCATTTT CAWSLPGGGNQPQHF
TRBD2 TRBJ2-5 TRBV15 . TGTGCCACCAGCAACCAGCGGGAAAACCAAGAGACCCAGTACTTC CATSNQRENQETQYF
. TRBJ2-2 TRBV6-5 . TGTGCCAGCAGTTCCGGGAACACCGGGGAGCTGTTTTTT CASSSGNTGELFF
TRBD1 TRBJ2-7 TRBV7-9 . TGTGCCAGCAGTCTCGGGACAGGGGGCCGGTACGAGCAGTACTTC CASSLGTGGRYEQYF
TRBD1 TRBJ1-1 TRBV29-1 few TGCAGCGTTGGCTCCGCGGTTTGGACAGGGATGAACACTGAAGCTTTCTTT CSVGSAVWTGMNTEAFF
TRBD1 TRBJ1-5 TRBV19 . TGTGCCAGTAGTATACAGGGGGCTATGAATCAGCCCCAGCATTTT CASSIQGAMNQPQHF
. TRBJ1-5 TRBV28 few TGTGCCAGCAGTTTACAGGGTTGGGGCAGGGTGCCCCAGCATTTT CASSLQGWGRVPQHF
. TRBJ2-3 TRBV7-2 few TGTGCCAGCAGCTTAGCCTCTTACACAGATACGCAGTATTTT CASSLASYTDTQYF
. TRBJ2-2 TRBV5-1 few TGCGCCAGCAGCCGGGGACAGAACACCGGGGAGCTGTTTTTT CASSRGQNTGELFF
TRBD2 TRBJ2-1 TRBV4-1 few TGCGCCAGCAGCCAAGAGAGCGGGAGGGCAGGTGAGCAGTTCTTC CASSQESGRAGEQFF
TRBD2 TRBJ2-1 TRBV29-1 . TGCAGCGTTGAAGAGGGGGGGTACAATGAGCAGTTCTTC CSVEEGGYNEQFF
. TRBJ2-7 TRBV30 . TGTGCCTGGAGTCGACTGAACTACGTGCAGTACTTC CAWSRLNYVQYF
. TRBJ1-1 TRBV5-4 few TGTGCCAGCAGGTCACAGGGAACCCCTGAAGCTTTCTTT CASRSQGTPEAFF
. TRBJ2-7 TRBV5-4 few TGTGCCAGCAGCTTCAGAGGGATCCACGAGCAGTACTTC CASSFRGIHEQYF
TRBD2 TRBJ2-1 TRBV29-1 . TGCAGCGTTTCACCGGGGGGATCGGGCTACAATGAGCAGTTCTTC CSVSPGGSGYNEQFF